Listed here are 17 T cell receptor beta chains from one sample, sequenced in a study of shared clonotypes between healthy human individuals (dated by TCRdb to 2019 to 2021). The library was built by means of the immunoSEQ multiplex PCR assay. TCRdb retrieved this table from immuneACCESS and kept in-frame rearrangements only. Not all clones are present; in checked studies, unresolved V genes account for under half, and no reason is known for the remainder. Across this sample there are about 2.1 million clones, with around 93% seen only once. The ten most abundant clones make up approximately 1.7% of the sample. CD8 naive samples consisted of CD45RO-negative cells that were positively selected for CCR7, yielding a CD45RA+CCR7+ population without TemRA cells. The source material was naive CD8+ T cells from PBMCs. Read against the paper, the sample's cell subset or site label means: CD45RA+CCR7+. Receptors were obtained from a man younger than 35 in good health. Some clones in this sample may be carry-over from other donors' samples.

The chain couples TRBV7-8 to TRBJ2-7; the D gene is possibly TRBD2 (6 bases). V was cut by 5 bases and J by 3 bases, with 11 bases left in between. Looked up from germline, CDR1 is SGHVS and CDR2 is FQNEAQ. The CDR3 consists of 13 residues. The CDR3 DNA is TGTGCCAGCAGCGTTGGAGGGAGCTACGAGCAGTACTTC. Translation: CASSVGGSYEQYF.

The chain is built from TRBV29-1 and TRBJ1-1; tentative D call: TRBD1 (6 bases). Deletions cut 7 bases from V and 4 bases from J, with 16 bases between. The CDR3 extends over 13 amino acids. Germline assignment: CDR1 SQVTM and CDR2 ANQGSEA. The CDR3 is CSARTALGTEAFF. The CDR3 DNA reads TGCAGCGCCCGGACAGCCCTGGGCACTGAAGCTTTCTTT.

CDR3 DNA: TGTGCCAGCAGTGAAAGGGACAGGGTGTATCCCAATGAAAAACTGTTTTTT. Translating it yields CASSERDRVYPNEKLFF. The V and J genes are TRBV6-1 and TRBJ1-4; 9 nucleotides align to TRBD1. The V segment lost 2 bases and the J segment 5 bases; nucleotides outside the gene matches: 9. CDR3 length: 17 amino acids. Germline CDR1 is MNHNS and CDR2 is SASEGT.

The chain employs TRBV9 and TRBJ2-5; 7 bases align to TRBD2. Trimming cost V 3 bases and J 5 bases; bases outside gene matches: 7. The germline V gene encodes CDR1 SGDLS and CDR2 YYNGEE. The CDR3 has 14 amino acids. This CDR3 is CASSGEGAWETQYF. In DNA form, the CDR3 reads TGTGCCAGCAGCGGGGAGGGAGCCTGGGAGACCCAGTACTTC.

This clone appeared once. Other DNA variants within this sample encode the same CDR3. CDR3 residues: CASSEGISSYNEQFF. The DNA for the CDR3 is TGTGCCAGCAGTGAGGGGATAAGCTCCTACAATGAGCAGTTCTTC. The V call is TRBV2, the J call TRBJ2-1; no definite D call. This CDR3 is 15 amino acids long. Germline assignment: CDR1 SNHLY and CDR2 FYNNEI. The V and J ends lost 3 bases and 0 bases respectively, with 9 bases between them. Filled out from reference TRBV2 and TRBJ2-1, the complete variable domain reads EPEVTQTPSHQVTQMGQEVILRCVPISNHLYFYWYRQILGQKVEFLVSFYNNEISEKSEIFDDQFSVERPDGSNFTLKIRSTKLEDSAMYFCASSEGISSYNEQFFGPGTRLTVL.

The gene calls are TRBV6-5 and TRBJ2-3, with D maybe TRBD1 (8 bases). V dropped 0 bases and J dropped 4 bases, with 14 bases sitting between them. This CDR3 spans 16 amino acids. Germline CDR1 MNHEY, CDR2 SVGAGI. The CDR3 DNA sequence: TGTGCCAGCAGTTACTCTCGGACAGGGAGGGCAGATACGCAGTATTTT. This codes for CASSYSRTGRADTQYF.

The CDR3 region is CASSEAALTGTDFERDEQYF. CDR3 DNA: TGTGCCAGCAGTGAAGCGGCCCTGACCGGGACGGACTTCGAGAGGGACGAGCAGTACTTC. The V gene is TRBV2, the J gene TRBJ2-7; D may be TRBD1 or TRBD2 (5 bases each). The CDR3 is 20 residues long. V lost 0 bases, J lost 5 bases, and 29 bases lay in between. CDR1 and CDR2 from the germline V gene are SNHLY and FYNNEI.

This clone has only one observation. The chain is built from TRBV2 and TRBJ2-7; 9 bases are a match to TRBD2. The CDR3 totals 20 residues. Trimming cost V 0 bases and J 5 bases; bases outside gene matches: 20. CDR1 and CDR2 (germline): SNHLY, FYNNEI. The CDR3 spells CASSEATGTSRIRKGDEQYF. The CDR3 nucleotides are TGTGCCAGCAGTGAAGCGACGGGGACTAGCCGAATCCGAAAGGGGGACGAGCAGTACTTC. Complete variable domain (other parts from reference TRBV2 and TRBJ2-7): EPEVTQTPSHQVTQMGQEVILRCVPISNHLYFYWYRQILGQKVEFLVSFYNNEISEKSEIFDDQFSVERPDGSNFTLKIRSTKLEDSAMYFCASSEATGTSRIRKGDEQYFGPGTRLTVT.

Notes on this clone: Different DNA sequences within this sample yield the same CDR3. The chain combines TRBV5-6 with TRBJ1-1; tentative D call: TRBD1 (5 bases). Germline loops: CDR1 SGHDT, CDR2 YYEEEE. Trimming left V 1 base short and J 1 base short, with 5 bases between. This CDR3 has 13 residues. The CDR3 DNA follows: TGTGCCAGCAGCTTGACAGGGAACACTGAAGCTTTCTTT. Its protein is CASSLTGNTEAFF.

V and J are TRBV12-1 and TRBJ1-2; the D call TRBD1 from the table was never checked on the DNA. TRBV12-1 is reported as a pseudogene. The CDR3 sequence is 16 residues long. The CDR3 region has the DNA TGTGCCAGCAGCCCGGGACAGGGGCCGAATAATAGGGGCTACACCTTC. Translation gives CASSPGQGPNNRGYTF.

The chain links TRBV6-5 to TRBJ1-1; D is possibly TRBD1 (5 bases). The germline CDR1 and CDR2 sequences are MNHEY and SVGAGI. This CDR3 has 12 residues. Deletions cut 10 bases from V and 4 bases from J, with 13 bases between. The CDR3 nucleotides are TGTGCCACCCGAACCCAGGGCACTGAAGCTTTCTTT. Protein product: CATRTQGTEAFF.

The chain has TRBV6-6 and TRBJ1-2; the D is unclear. The CDR3 is made up of 13 amino acids. Germline V gene data show CDR1 as MNHNY and CDR2 as SVGAGI (reference sequence). The V end was cut by 7 bases, the J end by 8 bases, with 17 bases between. CDR3 bases: TGTGCCAGCATCGACTCCAAACTTGGGGGCTACACCTTC. Amino acids: CASIDSKLGGYTF.

This rearrangement joins TRBV4-3 to TRBJ2-7; a possible D gene is TRBD1 (7 bases). V was cut by 1 base and J by 5 bases, with 15 bases left in between. Germline values: CDR1 LGHNA, CDR2 YSLEER. This CDR3 comprises 15 residues. The DNA for the CDR3 is TGCGCCAGCAGCCAAGGGACACAGGGGACTCACGAGCAGTACTTC. This translates into CASSQGTQGTHEQYF.

The chain has TRBV28 and TRBJ2-1; no firm D call. CDR3 length equals 13 residues. Germline-derived CDR1 and CDR2 are MDHEN and SYDVKM. V lost 10 bases to trimming and J lost 8 bases, with 18 bases between them. CDR3 in DNA: TGTGCCACGCTCCCACCCTCAGACGATGAGCAGTTCTTC. Translated: CATLPPSDDEQFF.

The V call is TRBV5-1, the J call TRBJ2-1; D perhaps matches TRBD2 (5 bases). The germline CDR1 and CDR2 sequences are SGHRS and YFSETQ. The CDR3 contains 15 residues. V lost 4 bases to trimming and J lost 0 bases, with 11 bases between them. The CDR3 protein is CASSAGEGSYNEQFF. In DNA, the CDR3 is TGCGCCAGCAGCGCTGGAGAGGGCTCCTACAATGAGCAGTTCTTC. The full variable domain, its missing parts supplied by reference TRBV5-1 and TRBJ2-1, is KAGVTQTPRYLIKTRGQQVTLSCSPISGHRSVSWYQQTPGQGLQFLFEYFSETQRNKGNFPGRFSGRQFSNSRSEMNVSTLELGDSALYLCASSAGEGSYNEQFFGPGTRLTVL.

The V call is TRBV4-1, the J call TRBJ1-1, with TRBD1 matching over 12 bases. Germline V gene sequence: CDR1 MGHRA, CDR2 YSYEKL. This CDR3 contains 15 residues. V trimming: 4 bases; J trimming: 5 bases; junction bases outside the gene matches: 5. CDR3: CASSRGTGGETEAFF. CDR3 coding DNA: TGCGCCAGCAGCCGGGGGACAGGGGGCGAAACTGAAGCTTTCTTT.

The chain employs TRBV19 and TRBJ2-2; TRBD2 agrees at 12 bases. There are 18 residues in the CDR3. CDR1 is LNHDA and CDR2 is SQIVND in the germline V gene (reference sequence). Trimming removed 3 bases from V and 3 bases from J; junction bases left unmatched: 8. The CDR3, as DNA: TGTGCCAGTAGTATTTCCGGGACTAGCGGGCTCTACACCGGGGAGCTGTTTTTT. Protein product: CASSISGTSGLYTGELFF.